The next 28 T cell receptor beta chains were all read from a single sample in a study of T cell changes during pregnancy in multiple sclerosis. Sequenced by immunoSEQ multiplex PCR; TCRdb stores in-frame clones only, minus some. The table has roughly 86,000 clones, approximately 92% seen once. Sequencing used peripheral blood, obtained in the first trimester of pregnancy. All receptors derive from a female donor with multiple sclerosis, enrolled in a pregnancy study.

This rearrangement joins TRBV4-2 to TRBJ1-3, with a weak D call TRBD1 (5 bases). The CDR3 length is 15 residues. Trimming removed 2 bases from V and 4 bases from J, with 12 bases in between. Germline-derived CDR1 and CDR2 are LGHNA and YNFKEQ. The CDR3 bases are TGTGCCAGCAGCCAATGGTTAGGGGCGGGAAACACCATATATTTT. Protein sequence: CASSQWLGAGNTIYF.

The chain combines TRBV6-6 with TRBJ1-5; 10 nucleotides line up with TRBD1. J was trimmed by 2 bases and V by 7 bases; bases with no gene match: 2. The CDR3 consists of 14 residues. Germline V lookup: CDR1 MNHNY, CDR2 SVGAGI (reference sequence). As DNA, the CDR3 is TGTGCCAGCACCGGGACAGGGGGCAATCAGCCCCAGCATTTT. The encoded protein is CASTGTGGNQPQHF.

The chain combines TRBV2 with TRBJ2-1; 10 bases are a match to TRBD2. The CDR3 extends over 15 amino acids. Losses at the gene ends were 5 bases for V and 4 bases for J; bases not matched to a gene: 5. CDR1 is SNHLY and CDR2 is FYNNEI in the germline V gene. The CDR3 loop reads CASSSRTSGYNEQFF. The CDR3 nucleotides are TGTGCCAGCAGTTCTCGGACTAGCGGTTACAATGAGCAGTTCTTC.

The J gene is TRBJ1-2, the V gene TRBV7-9, with 9 nucleotides matching TRBD1. Germline values: CDR1 SEHNR, CDR2 FQNEAQ (reference sequence). J was trimmed by 3 bases and V by 1 base; bases with no gene match: 3. This CDR3 is built from 15 residues. The chain's CDR3 is CASSLDRDRDYGYTF. CDR3 in DNA: TGTGCCAGCAGCTTAGACAGGGACAGGGACTATGGCTACACCTTC.

The rearrangement joins TRBV11-2 to TRBJ2-7, with 8 bases fitting TRBD2. J gave up 6 bases and V 5 bases, and 9 bases lay outside the gene matches. The length of the CDR3 is 14 residues. Germline CDR1 is SGHAT and CDR2 is FQNNGV. The CDR3 DNA is TGTGCCAGCAGCCTGGGACTAGGAGGGGTCGAGCAGTACTTC. It translates to CASSLGLGGVEQYF.

The chain has TRBV6-1 and TRBJ2-7; possible D gene TRBD1, 5 bases. Between the trimmed V and J ends, which lost 0 bases and 4 bases, there was a span of 13 bases. The CDR3 spans 15 residues. The germline V gene encodes CDR1 MNHNS and CDR2 SASEGT. The CDR3 region has the DNA TGTGCCAGCAGTGAAGCAGGGCAGGGTGTATACGAGCAGTACTTC. This codes for CASSEAGQGVYEQYF.

The chain recombines TRBV28 with TRBJ2-7; the match to TRBD2 covers 10 bases. V shed 5 bases, J shed 3 bases, and the junction held 4 bases outside the gene matches. The germline gives CDR1 MDHEN, CDR2 SYDVKM. The CDR3 runs to 14 residues. CDR3 protein: CASSGGLAIYEQYF. The CDR3 region has the DNA TGTGCCAGCAGTGGGGGACTAGCGATCTACGAGCAGTACTTC.

The chain is built from TRBV5-4 and TRBJ1-5; D gene uncertain. Germline-derived CDR1 and CDR2 are SGHNT and YYREEE (reference sequence). This CDR3 has 12 residues. The ends were cut back, 4 bases at V and 12 bases at J, with 14 bases in the middle. DNA for the CDR3: TGTGCCAGCAGCAAGGATCGGAGTCTCCAGCATTTT. Translation: CASSKDRSLQHF. Looking up the rest from reference TRBV5-4 and TRBJ1-5 gives the full variable domain: ETGVTQSPTHLIKTRGQQVTLRCSSQSGHNTVSWYQQALGQGPQFIFQYYREEENGRGNFPPRFSGLQFPNYSSELNVNALELDDSALYLCASSKDRSLQHFGDGTRLSIL.

This sequence joins TRBV7-3 and TRBJ2-3; tentative D call: TRBD1 (5 bases). Germline V lookup: CDR1 SGHTA, CDR2 FQGTGA. The CDR3 loop spans 14 amino acids. Between the trimmed V and J ends, which lost 3 bases and 1 base, there was a span of 8 bases. In DNA form, the CDR3 reads TGTGCCAGCAGCTTCGCACAGGGCACAGATACGCAGTATTTT. As protein: CASSFAQGTDTQYF.

The chain has TRBV5-4 and TRBJ2-7, with 9 bases identical to TRBD1. Germline trimming cut 3 bases from V and 6 bases from J; bases unmatched to any gene: 7. The germline gives CDR1 SGHNT, CDR2 YYREEE (reference sequence). This CDR3 spans 14 amino acids. The CDR3 loop reads CASSSAGTGSEQYF. CDR3 DNA: TGTGCCAGCAGCTCCGCCGGGACAGGGTCCGAGCAGTACTTC.

V and J are TRBV28 and TRBJ2-7; 9 nucleotides align to TRBD2. Germline V lookup: CDR1 MDHEN, CDR2 SYDVKM. Losses at the gene ends were 4 bases for V and 8 bases for J; bases not matched to a gene: 6. The CDR3 runs to 13 residues. The CDR3 loop reads CASSYPSGIKQYF. The CDR3 DNA reads as TGTGCCAGCAGTTACCCTAGCGGGATTAAGCAGTACTTC.

V is TRBV9 and J is TRBJ1-2, with a tentative D call TRBD1 (5 bases). The CDR3 is 14 amino acids. Per the germline V gene, CDR1 is SGDLS and CDR2 is YYNGEE. V was clipped by 0 bases and J by 8 bases, with 14 bases between them. CDR3 nucleotides: TGTGCCAGCAGCGTAGAGAACACCGGGGGGGGCTACACCTTC. It translates to CASSVENTGGGYTF.

The chain employs TRBV7-2 and TRBJ2-1; TRBD1 aligns across 8 bases. This CDR3 contains 15 residues. CDR1 is SGHTA and CDR2 is FQGNSA in the germline V gene. J was trimmed by 4 bases and V by 4 bases; bases with no gene match: 6. CDR3 loop: CASSSHGQGYNEQFF. DNA for the CDR3: TGTGCCAGCAGCTCCCATGGACAGGGATACAATGAGCAGTTCTTC.

The chain carries TRBV27 and TRBJ2-2; TRBD1 agrees at 8 bases. Germline V gene sequence: CDR1 MNHEY, CDR2 SMNVEV (reference sequence). With 2 bases clipped from V and 4 bases from J, the junction kept 3 bases outside the gene matches. The CDR3 has 15 residues. DNA for the CDR3: TGTGCCAGCAGTTTACAACAGGGGGTCACCGGGGAGCTGTTTTTT. It is translated as CASSLQQGVTGELFF.

The V call is TRBV7-9, the J call TRBJ2-1; 10 bases are a match to TRBD1. This CDR3 region has 15 residues. The J segment lost 7 bases and the V segment lost 6 bases, leaving 9 bases of the junction unmatched. Germline V CDR1 and CDR2: SEHNR, FQNEAQ (reference sequence). The CDR3 spells CASSSGTGARNEQFF. The CDR3 nucleotides read TGTGCCAGCAGTTCCGGGACAGGGGCGCGTAATGAGCAGTTCTTC.

A single count supports this clone. The chain joins TRBV5-1 to TRBJ2-3; 8 nucleotides agree with TRBD2. Germline CDR1 SGHRS, CDR2 YFSETQ. This CDR3 region has 14 residues. The trim removed 2 bases at V and 4 bases at J, leaving 3 bases unmatched. The chain's CDR3 is CASSFLAGPDTQYF. The CDR3 DNA reads TGCGCCAGCAGCTTCTTAGCGGGACCAGATACGCAGTATTTT. The variable domain in full, with the rest retrieved from reference TRBV5-1 and TRBJ2-3, is KAGVTQTPRYLIKTRGQQVTLSCSPISGHRSVSWYQQTPGQGLQFLFEYFSETQRNKGNFPGRFSGRQFSNSRSEMNVSTLELGDSALYLCASSFLAGPDTQYFGPGTRLTVL.

The chain is built from TRBV5-4 and TRBJ2-5; 12 bases line up with TRBD2. This CDR3 is 18 amino acids long. The germline V gene has CDR1 SGHNT and CDR2 YYREEE (reference sequence). The junction had 10 bases not matched to a gene; V was cut back by 3 bases and J by 1 base. In DNA form, the CDR3 reads TGTGCCAGCAGCTCCGCTCCGACTAGCGGGGGTCGCCAAGAGACCCAGTACTTC. It specifies CASSSAPTSGGRQETQYF.

The chain carries TRBV28 and TRBJ2-2; tentatively, D is TRBD1 (6 bases). Trimming pared 2 bases from V and 7 bases from J, leaving 8 bases between. The V gene's germline CDR1 is MDHEN and CDR2 SYDVKM. This CDR3 spans 13 amino acids. The CDR3 region has the DNA TGTGCCAGCAGTTTACAGGGGATCGGGGAGCTGTTTTTT. Encoded protein: CASSLQGIGELFF.

The V call is TRBV7-6, the J call TRBJ2-1; TRBD1 aligns across 9 bases. The CDR3 length is 15 residues. Germline V gene lookup returns CDR1 SGHVS and CDR2 FNYEAQ. V shed 6 bases and J 1 base; nucleotides not matched to a gene: 4. The CDR3 coding sequence is TGTGCCAGCAGTCGGGACAGGGTATCCTACAATGAGCAGTTCTTC. Translated: CASSRDRVSYNEQFF.

This rearrangement joins TRBV18 to TRBJ2-1; D possibly corresponds to TRBD2 (6 bases). The V end lost 1 base, the J end lost 7 bases, and 26 bases lay between the germline ends. The CDR3 loop spans 19 amino acids. The germline gives CDR1 KGHSH, CDR2 LQKENI. The CDR3: CASSPLHPRDSQPGNEQFF. The CDR3 DNA reads TGTGCCAGCTCACCACTCCATCCCCGGGACTCCCAGCCGGGTAATGAGCAGTTCTTC.

The chain links TRBV7-6 to TRBJ2-5; 9 positions agree with TRBD2. J lost 1 base, V lost 1 base, and 7 bases had no gene match. Germline V lookup: CDR1 SGHVS, CDR2 FNYEAQ. The CDR3 runs 17 residues. The chain's CDR3 is CASSLGVAGAVQETQYF. In DNA, the CDR3 is TGTGCCAGCAGCTTAGGAGTAGCGGGAGCGGTCCAAGAGACCCAGTACTTC.

The chain carries TRBV6-1 and TRBJ1-4; TRBD1 matches at 10 bases. The CDR3 has 15 residues. From germline, CDR1 is MNHNS and CDR2 SASEGT. Trimming took 6 bases from V and 8 from J; bases not matched to a gene: 9. The CDR3: CASRIRQGAREKLFF. Written as DNA, the CDR3 is TGTGCCAGCAGGATAAGACAGGGGGCAAGGGAAAAACTGTTTTTT.

The rearrangement links TRBV21-1 to TRBJ2-7; the listed D gene, TRBD1, was not tested against the DNA. TRBV21-1 is marked as a pseudogene. The length of the CDR3 is 17 residues. The CDR3 loop reads CASSKRSGWQGYYEQYF. The DNA of the CDR3 is TGTGCCAGCAGCAAACGTTCCGGGTGGCAGGGTTACTACGAGCAGTACTTC.

The J gene is TRBJ2-3, the V gene TRBV18; D unresolved. The V end lost 3 bases, the J end lost 0 bases, and 10 bases lay between the germline ends. CDR3 size: 15 residues. In germline, CDR1 is KGHSH, CDR2 LQKENI. The CDR3 is CASSPRVGSTDTQYF. DNA for the CDR3: TGTGCCAGCTCACCTCGGGTCGGGAGCACAGATACGCAGTATTTT.

V usage is TRBV2 and J usage is TRBJ1-5; no clear D. Trimming pared 6 bases from V and 7 bases from J, leaving 19 bases between. CDR3 length: 15 amino acids. Germline CDR1 is SNHLY and CDR2 is FYNNEI. The CDR3 sequence: CASRSPGPWSQPQHF. CDR3 in DNA: TGTGCCAGCAGATCACCGGGTCCCTGGTCCCAGCCCCAGCATTTT.

V is TRBV25-1 and J is TRBJ2-7; TRBD2 matches at 9 bases. This CDR3 region has 14 residues. With 6 bases clipped from V and 0 bases from J, the junction kept 3 bases outside the gene matches. The germline CDR1 and CDR2 sequences are MGHDK and SYGVNS. In DNA, the CDR3 is TGTGCCAGCAGGTCTAGCGGGGTCTCCTACGAGCAGTACTTC. Translated: CASRSSGVSYEQYF.

The chain uses TRBV28 and TRBJ1-5; no clear D gene. V lost 3 bases and J 4 bases, leaving 13 bases between the germline ends. The CDR3 loop spans 15 amino acids. Germline assignment: CDR1 MDHEN and CDR2 SYDVKM. CDR3 loop: CASSLIRLTNQPQHF. CDR3 in DNA: TGTGCCAGCAGTTTGATTCGTCTTACTAATCAGCCCCAGCATTTT. The variable domain in full, completed from reference TRBV28 and TRBJ1-5, reads DVKVTQSSRYLVKRTGEKVFLECVQDMDHENMFWYRQDPGLGLRLIYFSYDVKMKEKGDIPEGYSVSREKKERFSLILESASTNQTSMYLCASSLIRLTNQPQHFGDGTRLSIL.

The chain carries TRBV29-1 and TRBJ1-4; the match to TRBD1 covers 7 bases. Trimming removed 8 bases from V and 6 bases from J; junction bases left unmatched: 9. The CDR3 has 13 amino acids. Germline V gene lookup returns CDR1 SQVTM and CDR2 ANQGSEA. CDR3 in DNA: TGCAGCTATTCAACCGGGACAGATGAAAAACTGTTTTTT. Translated: CSYSTGTDEKLFF.